What follows are 24 T cell receptor beta chains derived from one specimen sequenced in a study of PD-L1 blockade in urothelial cancer. Some clones are missing from TCRdb's copy, which holds only in-frame ones; the method was immunoSEQ multiplex PCR. The sample yields around 62,000 clones, 88% seen once. Described time point: peripheral blood 6 weeks after treatment start. Sequenced here: PBMCs, sampled around atezolizumab (anti-PD-L1) treatment. Receptors were obtained from a man between 60 and 75 years old with urothelial cancer.

This chain links TRBV2 with TRBJ1-2; 8 bases are shared with TRBD1. From germline, CDR1 is SNHLY and CDR2 FYNNEI. The J segment lost 6 bases and the V segment lost 6 bases, leaving 9 bases of the junction unmatched. The CDR3 sequence is 14 residues long. The CDR3 loop reads CASSVDRGSHGYTF. Here the CDR3 DNA reads TGTGCCAGCAGCGTAGACAGGGGATCTCATGGCTACACCTTC.

The chain uses TRBV30 and TRBJ2-6, with TRBD1 matching 7 bases. Germline V gene sequence: CDR1 GTSNPN, CDR2 SVGIG (reference sequence). The CDR3 length is 16 residues. The trim removed 0 bases at V and 2 bases at J, leaving 4 bases unmatched. CDR3 bases: TGTGCCTGGAGTGTACAGGGGCCCCCTGGGGCCAACGTCCTGACTTTC. Protein product: CAWSVQGPPGANVLTF.

The rearrangement joins TRBV5-1 to TRBJ2-1; 7 bases fit TRBD1. Trimming at V came to 4 bases and at J to 3 bases, leaving 10 bases not matched to a gene. Per germline, CDR1 SGHRS and CDR2 YFSETQ. CDR3 length: 16 amino acids. CDR3 amino acids: CASSAYRGEIYNEQFF. The CDR3 DNA reads as TGCGCCAGCAGCGCTTACAGGGGCGAAATCTACAATGAGCAGTTCTTC.

The CDR3 region is CASSPGLAGERQYF. Written as DNA, the CDR3 is TGTGCCAGCAGCCCGGGACTAGCGGGGGAAAGGCAGTACTTC. This chain uses TRBV11-3 with TRBJ2-7; 14 bases are a match to TRBD2. From germline, CDR1 is SGHNT and CDR2 YENEEA. The CDR3 has 14 amino acids. The V gene end was trimmed by 5 bases and the J gene end by 9 bases; junction bases not matched to a gene: 6.

This chain links TRBV7-6 with TRBJ1-5; possibly TRBD1 for D (5 bases). CDR1 and CDR2 from the germline V gene are SGHVS and FNYEAQ. The CDR3 is made up of 18 amino acids. Trimming shortened V by 5 bases and J by 0 bases, and 20 bases separated the two germline ends. The CDR3 region is CASSPTDKGWDSNQPQHF. Here the CDR3 DNA reads TGTGCCAGCAGCCCTACAGATAAGGGGTGGGATAGCAATCAGCCCCAGCATTTT.

The chain couples TRBV7-6 to TRBJ2-3; 7 bases match TRBD1. The CDR3 has 15 amino acids. The V and J ends lost 5 bases and 6 bases, in that order; junction bases with no gene match: 11. Germline assignment: CDR1 SGHVS and CDR2 FNYEAQ. The chain's CDR3 is CASSPRQGLADTQYF. The CDR3 DNA is TGTGCCAGCAGCCCGCGACAGGGTCTGGCGGATACGCAGTATTTT.

This chain joins TRBV7-3 and TRBJ2-1; D perhaps matches TRBD2 (5 bases). V shed 5 bases and J shed 7 bases, with 12 bases lying between them. CDR3 length: 13 amino acids. Germline-derived CDR1 and CDR2 are SGHTA and FQGTGA. Here the CDR3 DNA reads TGTGCCAGCAGCCACCAGGACTGGAATGAGCAGTTCTTC. The encoded protein is CASSHQDWNEQFF.

This clone was counted a single time. The chain links TRBV7-3 to TRBJ2-1, with 10 bases matching TRBD1. This CDR3 has 16 residues. The trim removed 3 bases at V and 0 bases at J, leaving 2 bases unmatched. Germline V lookup: CDR1 SGHTA, CDR2 FQGTGA. The CDR3 loop is CASSLDRGSSYNEQFF. In DNA, the CDR3 is TGTGCCAGCAGCTTGGACAGGGGGAGCTCCTACAATGAGCAGTTCTTC.

The chain has TRBV5-1 and TRBJ2-6, with D unclear. The CDR3 runs 15 residues. V dropped 2 bases and J dropped 0 bases, with 6 bases sitting between them. Germline V gene lookup returns CDR1 SGHRS and CDR2 YFSETQ. The CDR3: CASSFEVSGANVLTF. The CDR3 coding sequence is TGCGCCAGCAGCTTTGAGGTCTCTGGGGCCAACGTCCTGACTTTC.

This chain links TRBV2 with TRBJ1-6; D uncertain. V gave up 2 bases and J gave up 4 bases, with 9 bases separating them. Germline V gene sequence: CDR1 SNHLY, CDR2 FYNNEI. The CDR3 is 15 amino acids. CDR3 nucleotides: TGTGCCAGCAGTGAATTCCCAGGATATAATTCACCCCTCCACTTT. It translates to CASSEFPGYNSPLHF.

This clone occurred once. The DNA for the CDR3 is TGCAGCGTTGGCCCTTTTGGGAGGAACACCGGGGAGCTGTTTTTT. Its protein is CSVGPFGRNTGELFF. The chain links TRBV29-1 to TRBJ2-2; tentatively, D is TRBD2 (5 bases). The CDR3 extends over 15 amino acids. The germline gives CDR1 SQVTM, CDR2 ANQGSEA. V dropped 4 bases and J dropped 1 base, with 13 bases sitting between them.

The chain is built from TRBV5-4 and TRBJ2-7; 8 bases agree with TRBD1. CDR3 size: 13 residues. CDR1 is SGHNT, CDR2 YYREEE, per germline (reference sequence). V gave up 0 bases and J gave up 7 bases; unmatched junction bases: 3. The CDR3: CASSLGQGKEQYF. The CDR3 nucleotides read TGTGCCAGCAGCTTGGGACAGGGGAAAGAGCAGTACTTC.

This rearrangement joins TRBV4-2 to TRBJ2-2; 10 bases agree with TRBD2. This CDR3 comprises 16 residues. V was pared by 4 bases and J by 6 bases, with 8 bases of the junction left unmatched. Germline assignment: CDR1 LGHNA and CDR2 YNFKEQ. CDR3 coding DNA: TGTGCCAGCAGCCCACATAGCGGGGGGAGGGCCGGGGAGCTGTTTTTT. Translation gives CASSPHSGGRAGELFF.

A single count supports this clone. The chain uses TRBV12-5 and TRBJ2-7, with D maybe TRBD2 (5 bases). Per germline, CDR1 LGHNT and CDR2 FRNRAP. The CDR3 runs to 12 residues. V was cut by 7 bases and J by 0 bases, with 7 bases left in between. The CDR3: CASARGSYEQYF. The CDR3 DNA is TGTGCTAGTGCACGGGGCTCCTACGAGCAGTACTTC. Together with reference TRBV12-5 and TRBJ2-7, the CDR3 gives the full variable domain: DARVTQTPRHKVTEMGQEVTMRCQPILGHNTVFWYRQTMMQGLELLAYFRNRAPLDDSGMPKDRFSAEMPDATLATLKIQPSEPRDSAVYFCASARGSYEQYFGPGTRLTVT.

The rearrangement links TRBV2 to TRBJ2-1; 7 bases map to TRBD1. Germline-derived CDR1 and CDR2 are SNHLY and FYNNEI. The CDR3 extends over 16 amino acids. The ends lost 0 bases at V and 6 bases at J; junction bases unmatched: 8. CDR3 loop: CASSEAYEGAGNEQFF. Here the CDR3 DNA reads TGTGCCAGCAGTGAAGCGTATGAGGGGGCGGGCAATGAGCAGTTCTTC. The entire variable domain, with the rest obtained from reference TRBV2 and TRBJ2-1, is as follows: EPEVTQTPSHQVTQMGQEVILRCVPISNHLYFYWYRQILGQKVEFLVSFYNNEISEKSEIFDDQFSVERPDGSNFTLKIRSTKLEDSAMYFCASSEAYEGAGNEQFFGPGTRLTVL.

This clone was seen a handful of times. This sequence joins TRBV27 and TRBJ2-2; D ambiguous. V lost 5 bases and J lost 0, with 13 bases in between. CDR3 length equals 16 residues. Germline V gene data show CDR1 as MNHEY and CDR2 as SMNVEV (reference sequence). The CDR3 DNA follows: TGTGCCAGCAGTCTCCCCCCCGACACGAACACCGGGGAGCTGTTTTTT. This translates into CASSLPPDTNTGELFF.

The rearrangement uses TRBV7-2 and TRBJ1-5; D is possibly TRBD1 (6 bases). The germline CDR1 and CDR2 sequences are SGHTA and FQGNSA. The CDR3 is 14 residues long. V was pared by 4 bases and J by 6 bases, with 13 bases between. In nucleotides, the CDR3 is TGTGCCAGCAGCTCCTTAGGGGGATTTCAGCCCCAGCATTTT. Protein product: CASSSLGGFQPQHF.

The rearrangement joins TRBV7-3 to TRBJ2-5, with TRBD1 identical over 7 bases. The ends lost 5 bases at V and 0 bases at J; junction bases unmatched: 3. Germline CDR1 and CDR2: SGHTA and FQGTGA. The CDR3 contains 14 residues. In nucleotides, the CDR3 is TGTGCCAGCAGCCAAGGACAGGACCAAGAGACCCAGTACTTC. It yields the protein CASSQGQDQETQYF.

This chain links TRBV11-2 with TRBJ2-2; tentative D call: TRBD2 (5 bases). In germline, CDR1 is SGHAT, CDR2 FQNNGV. The V and J ends lost 3 bases and 6 bases respectively, with 20 bases between them. The CDR3 spans 17 residues. This CDR3 is CASSFRNSVLSAGELFF. CDR3 coding DNA: TGTGCCAGCAGCTTCAGGAATAGCGTGTTAAGTGCCGGGGAGCTGTTTTTT. The whole variable domain, filled in from reference TRBV11-2 and TRBJ2-2, reads EAGVAQSPRYKIIEKRQSVAFWCNPISGHATLYWYQQILGQGPKLLIQFQNNGVVDDSQLPKDRFSAERLKGVDSTLKIQPAKLEDSAVYLCASSFRNSVLSAGELFFGEGSRLTVL.

This clone was observed a handful of times. The chain is built from TRBV11-3 and TRBJ2-2; the match to TRBD2 covers 7 bases. From germline, CDR1 is SGHNT and CDR2 YENEEA. Trimming cost V 5 bases and J 4 bases; bases outside gene matches: 4. CDR3 length: 14 amino acids. The CDR3 DNA reads TGTGCCAGCAGCCCTAGCGGACGCACCGGGGAGCTGTTTTTT. Encoded protein: CASSPSGRTGELFF.

This clone was observed a few times. The chain couples TRBV4-3 to TRBJ2-4, with a possible D match to TRBD1 (6 bases). V was shortened by 2 bases and J by 11 bases, with 13 bases between the two germline ends. Germline-derived CDR1 and CDR2 are LGHNA and YSLEER. The CDR3 runs 13 residues. The CDR3 bases are TGCGCCAGCAGCCAAAACCCGACAGGTTTTCAGTACTTC. It codes for CASSQNPTGFQYF.

The chain uses TRBV25-1 and TRBJ2-7; D may be TRBD2 (5 bases). The CDR3 sequence is 13 residues long. Germline V gives CDR1 MGHDK, CDR2 SYGVNS. V lost 1 base to trimming and J lost 6 bases, with 10 bases between them. The chain's CDR3 is CASSESRRGEQYF. Written as DNA, the CDR3 is TGTGCCAGCAGTGAATCCCGACGGGGCGAGCAGTACTTC.

The chain couples TRBV10-3 to TRBJ2-5, with 7 bases identical to TRBD2. The trim removed 1 base at V and 4 bases at J, leaving 3 bases unmatched. Per germline, CDR1 ENHRY and CDR2 SYGVKD. The CDR3 runs to 14 residues. The CDR3 DNA sequence: TGTGCCATCAGTGAGTTAGGACTAGGAGAGACCCAGTACTTC. Its translation: CAISELGLGETQYF.

The chain carries TRBV5-1 and TRBJ2-2; 10 positions match TRBD1. The CDR3 sequence is 16 residues long. Germline CDR1 reads SGHRS; CDR2 reads YFSETQ. V dropped 4 bases and J dropped 2; count of bases not matched to a gene: 5. This CDR3 reads CASSVRTGGNTGELFF. Here the CDR3 DNA reads TGCGCCAGCAGCGTGAGGACAGGGGGAAACACCGGGGAGCTGTTTTTT.